Presented here are 32 T cell receptor beta chains from one specimen sequenced in a study of blood T cell repertoires in COVID-19. TCRdb keeps only in-frame clones here, not all; method: immunoSEQ multiplex PCR. The sample contains roughly 280,000 clones, 89% of which appear only once. Material for sequencing was PBMCs or T cells enriched from blood (not recorded which). The receptors shown here come from a woman aged 55 to 70 who had recovered from COVID-19.

The V and J genes are TRBV5-1 and TRBJ2-1; 9 positions agree with TRBD2. Germline V gene data show CDR1 as SGHRS and CDR2 as YFSETQ. The trim removed 5 bases at V and 9 bases at J, leaving 12 bases unmatched. The CDR3 covers 15 residues. CDR3 sequence (DNA): TGCGCCAGCAGTGGGGGCGGGAGGGCCTTTGGTGAGCAGTTCTTC. Amino acid sequence: CASSGGGRAFGEQFF.

The genes are TRBV19 and TRBJ2-7, with 7 bases that match TRBD1. The V gene's germline CDR1 is LNHDA and CDR2 SQIVND (reference sequence). Germline trimming cut 6 bases from V and 4 bases from J; bases unmatched to any gene: 15. CDR3 length equals 16 residues. The CDR3 sequence is CASSPQGTASRYEQYF. DNA for the CDR3: TGTGCCAGTAGCCCACAGGGGACAGCCAGCCGGTACGAGCAGTACTTC. Together with reference TRBV19 and TRBJ2-7, the CDR3 gives the full variable domain: DGGITQSPKYLFRKEGQNVTLSCEQNLNHDAMYWYRQDPGQGLRLIYYSQIVNDFQKGDIAEGYSVSREKKESFPLTVTSAQKNPTAFYLCASSPQGTASRYEQYFGPGTRLTVT.

This chain connects TRBV16 to TRBJ1-1; D unclear. The V end was cut by 0 bases, the J end by 6 bases, with 8 bases between. The CDR3 has 13 amino acids. Germline loops: CDR1 KGHSY, CDR2 FQNENV. CDR3 protein: CASSQSVEAEAFF. The CDR3 nucleotides read TGTGCCAGCAGCCAATCAGTGGAGGCTGAAGCTTTCTTT.

This rearrangement joins TRBV7-9 to TRBJ2-7; D ambiguous. V was trimmed by 5 bases and J by 3 bases, leaving 11 bases between them. The CDR3 length is 13 residues. From germline, CDR1 is SEHNR and CDR2 FQNEAQ (reference sequence). CDR3 loop: CASSPGVDYEQYF. The CDR3 nucleotides read TGTGCCAGCAGCCCCGGTGTCGACTACGAGCAGTACTTC.

The chain is built from TRBV7-2 and TRBJ2-7; 11 bases match TRBD1. CDR3 length: 15 amino acids. The V gene end was trimmed by 2 bases and the J gene end by 3 bases; junction bases not matched to a gene: 3. Germline CDR1 and CDR2: SGHTA and FQGNSA. CDR3 sequence reads: CASSLWGTGGYEQYF. CDR3 in DNA: TGTGCCAGCAGCTTATGGGGGACAGGGGGCTACGAGCAGTACTTC.

J is TRBJ2-5 and V is TRBV7-9; 7 positions match TRBD2. The CDR3 spans 15 residues. V shed 3 bases and J 3 bases; nucleotides not matched to a gene: 7. Germline V gene lookup returns CDR1 SEHNR and CDR2 FQNEAQ (reference sequence). CDR3 sequence reads: CASSFTGTTKETQYF. CDR3 coding DNA: TGTGCCAGCAGCTTCACCGGGACTACAAAAGAGACCCAGTACTTC.

This clone occurred once. This chain connects TRBV2 to TRBJ1-1, with 7 bases identical to TRBD1. The CDR3 has 13 amino acids. With V trimmed by 5 bases and J by 5 bases, 5 bases remained unmatched. Germline CDR1 SNHLY, CDR2 FYNNEI. CDR3 in amino acids: CASSPTDRTEAFF. The CDR3 bases are TGTGCCAGCAGTCCCACGGACAGGACTGAAGCTTTCTTT.

Only one count was recorded for this clone. The rearrangement joins TRBV7-9 to TRBJ2-3; TRBD1 aligns across 9 bases. The ends lost 3 bases at V and 2 bases at J; junction bases unmatched: 6. The CDR3 loop spans 16 amino acids. Germline lookup yields CDR1 SEHNR and CDR2 FQNEAQ (reference sequence). CDR3 loop: CASSLTGGSLTDTQYF. The CDR3 nucleotides are TGTGCCAGCAGCTTGACAGGGGGGTCCCTCACAGATACGCAGTATTTT.

The V and J genes are TRBV29-1 and TRBJ1-3; D not resolved. Trimming removed 7 bases from V and 4 bases from J, with 17 bases in between. CDR3 length equals 14 residues. Germline CDR1 and CDR2: SQVTM and ANQGSEA. This CDR3 reads CSANTIDPGNTIYF. DNA for the CDR3: TGCAGCGCAAACACAATCGATCCAGGAAACACCATATATTTT.

V is TRBV11-3 and J is TRBJ1-1; D uncertain. Trimming stripped 8 bases from V and 3 bases from J, with 16 bases between. The germline gives CDR1 SGHNT, CDR2 YENEEA. There are 14 residues in the CDR3. In nucleotides, the CDR3 is TGTGCCAGCGTCCGAGGGAATGGTGACACTGAAGCTTTCTTT. Amino acid sequence: CASVRGNGDTEAFF.

This chain's CDR3 is CASRSTGVIRNTIYF. The CDR3 bases are TGTGCCAGCAGATCTACAGGGGTCATCAGGAACACCATATATTTT. V and J are TRBV5-8 and TRBJ1-3; 7 positions match TRBD1. Germline CDR1 and CDR2: SGHTS and YDEGEE. V gave up 5 bases and J gave up 7 bases; unmatched junction bases: 12. This CDR3 has 15 amino acids.

This chain links TRBV29-1 with TRBJ1-2; 8 nucleotides match TRBD1. V lost 6 bases, J lost 7 bases, and 10 bases stayed unmatched. The CDR3 runs 13 residues. Germline V gives CDR1 SQVTM, CDR2 ANQGSEA. CDR3 in DNA: TGCAGCGTGGAGGACAGGGAGGAGGGTGGCTACACCTTC. Residues: CSVEDREEGGYTF.

This sequence joins TRBV28 and TRBJ1-2, with 8 positions matching TRBD1. This CDR3 contains 17 residues. Trimming took 1 base from V and 0 from J; bases not matched to a gene: 7. Germline V gives CDR1 MDHEN, CDR2 SYDVKM. The CDR3 nucleotides are TGTGCCAGCAGTTTATACGGGACAGGCGACTCTAACTATGGCTACACCTTC. It specifies CASSLYGTGDSNYGYTF.

The genes are TRBV10-3 and TRBJ1-2, with 7 positions matching TRBD1. The CDR3 length is 14 residues. The junction had 14 bases not matched to a gene; V was cut back by 10 bases and J by 6 bases. Per germline, CDR1 ENHRY and CDR2 SYGVKD. CDR3 nucleotides: TGTGCCACCGCCGGGTCCGGACAGGAAAATGGCTACACCTTC. Its protein product is CATAGSGQENGYTF.

CDR3 sequence: CASSAGQGADQPQHF. The DNA for the CDR3 is TGCGCCAGCAGCGCGGGACAGGGGGCCGATCAGCCCCAGCATTTT. V and J are TRBV10-2 and TRBJ1-5; the match to TRBD1 covers 12 bases. Germline values: CDR1 WSHSY, CDR2 SAAADI. The CDR3 spans 15 residues. The ends lost 6 bases at V and 5 bases at J; junction bases unmatched: 5.

This clone was seen only once. The genes are TRBV7-6 and TRBJ2-5, with a weak D call TRBD2 (5 bases). The CDR3 sequence is 15 residues long. V lost 2 bases to trimming and J lost 4 bases, with 14 bases between them. CDR1 and CDR2 from the germline V gene are SGHVS and FNYEAQ. CDR3 nucleotide sequence: TGTGCCAGCAGCTTACTAGCCCGTATGGCAGAGACCCAGTACTTC. This encodes CASSLLARMAETQYF.

The table lists this clone with a count of one. The rearrangement links TRBV30 to TRBJ2-3; 9 nucleotides line up with TRBD2. CDR1 and CDR2 (germline): GTSNPN, SVGIG (reference sequence). This CDR3 is built from 14 residues. After removal of 4 bases from V and 4 bases from J, the junction contained 6 bases not matched to a gene. The CDR3 is CAWTRGGAPDTQYF. CDR3 coding DNA: TGTGCCTGGACGCGCGGGGGGGCCCCAGATACGCAGTATTTT.

The rearrangement uses TRBV7-9 and TRBJ2-1; no clear D gene. The CDR3 runs 12 residues. Looked up from germline, CDR1 is SEHNR and CDR2 is FQNEAQ (reference sequence). V shed 2 bases and J shed 5 bases, with 4 bases lying between them. The CDR3 loop reads CASSLSNNEQFF. CDR3 coding DNA: TGTGCCAGCAGCTTATCTAACAATGAGCAGTTCTTC.

The rearrangement links TRBV2 to TRBJ2-2; 9 nucleotides align to TRBD1. CDR3 length: 16 residues. Germline loops: CDR1 SNHLY, CDR2 FYNNEI. V shed 4 bases and J 6 bases; nucleotides not matched to a gene: 9. CDR3 sequence: CASSGPGQGTAGELFF. The CDR3, as DNA: TGTGCCAGCAGTGGGCCGGGACAGGGTACGGCCGGGGAGCTGTTTTTT.

The V call is TRBV24-1, the J call TRBJ1-1; weak D call: TRBD1 (6 bases). Deletions cut 4 bases from V and 6 bases from J, with 11 bases between. Germline CDR1 KGHDR, CDR2 SFDVKD. The CDR3 runs 13 residues. The CDR3 DNA follows: TGTGCCACCAGTGAACAACAGGGATCTGAAGCTTTCTTT. Amino acids: CATSEQQGSEAFF.

CDR3 coding DNA: TGTGCCTGGACCGGGACAGGGGAGGGCGAGCAGTACTTC. It is translated as CAWTGTGEGEQYF. The chain recombines TRBV30 with TRBJ2-7; 10 bases are shared with TRBD1. J was trimmed by 6 bases and V by 4 bases; bases with no gene match: 6. The CDR3 sequence is 13 residues long. The germline gives CDR1 GTSNPN, CDR2 SVGIG (reference sequence).

This clone was counted at least ten times. This chain uses TRBV4-2 with TRBJ2-6; 8 bases map to TRBD1. Losses at the gene ends were 1 base for V and 4 bases for J; bases not matched to a gene: 6. This CDR3 comprises 17 residues. Germline loops: CDR1 LGHNA, CDR2 YNFKEQ. The CDR3: CASSQGQGASGANVLTF. The CDR3 region has the DNA TGTGCCAGCAGCCAAGGGCAGGGGGCGTCCGGGGCCAACGTCCTGACTTTC.

This clone has more than one count but fewer than ten. The J gene is TRBJ2-2, the V gene TRBV15, with 14 bases identical to TRBD2. V shed 8 bases and J 6 bases; nucleotides not matched to a gene: 14. Germline loops: CDR1 LNHNV, CDR2 YYDKDF (reference sequence). The CDR3 length is 18 residues. The CDR3, as DNA: TGTGCCACCCGTCACGGCGGGACTAGCGGGAGAGGGGCCGGGGAGCTGTTTTTT. Its protein is CATRHGGTSGRGAGELFF.

This chain uses TRBV12-3 or TRBV12-4 with TRBJ2-1; D not certain. The V end was cut by 3 bases, the J end by 7 bases, with 4 bases between. This CDR3 contains 11 residues. DNA for the CDR3: TGTGCCAGCAGTTTCATGAATGAGCAGTTCTTC. Translated, it gives CASSFMNEQFF.

CDR3 bases: TGTGCCAGCAGACCCGGGACAGGGGGAGGATATGGCTACACCTTC. Translation gives CASRPGTGGGYGYTF. The J gene is TRBJ1-2, the V gene TRBV28, with 11 positions matching TRBD1. CDR1 and CDR2 from the germline V gene are MDHEN and SYDVKM. With 6 bases clipped from V and 5 bases from J, the junction kept 8 bases outside the gene matches. The CDR3 extends over 15 amino acids.

This clone was detected once. The chain links TRBV3-1 (or the pseudogene TRBV3-2) to TRBJ1-2; D gene ambiguous. This CDR3 has 14 residues. Between the trimmed V and J ends, which lost 0 bases and 4 bases, there was a span of 9 bases. CDR1 is LGHDT, CDR2 YNNKEL, per germline (reference sequence). The CDR3, as DNA: TGTGCCAGCAGCCAAGACTTGGTTAGCTATGGCTACACCTTC. Protein sequence: CASSQDLVSYGYTF.

The CDR3 sequence: CAGSGSDTQYF. CDR3 coding DNA: TGTGCCGGTTCAGGTTCAGATACGCAGTATTTT. The chain uses TRBV2 and TRBJ2-3; D ambiguous. The V gene lost 11 bases and the J gene lost 4 bases, with 10 bases spanning the gap. CDR1 and CDR2 (germline): SNHLY, FYNNEI. The CDR3 loop spans 11 amino acids. The full variable domain, rest sourced from reference TRBV2 and TRBJ2-3, is EPEVTQTPSHQVTQMGQEVILRCVPISNHLYFYWYRQILGQKVEFLVSFYNNEISEKSEIFDDQFSVERPDGSNFTLKIRSTKLEDSAMYFCAGSGSDTQYFGPGTRLTVL.

Here the CDR3 reads CASSFNGDEQFF. The CDR3 nucleotides are TGCGCCAGCAGCTTTAACGGGGATGAGCAGTTCTTC. This chain links TRBV5-1 with TRBJ2-1; a weak D match, TRBD2 (5 bases). Trimming took off 2 bases at V and 8 bases at J, with 8 bases between the two ends. Germline lookup yields CDR1 SGHRS and CDR2 YFSETQ. This CDR3 is 12 amino acids long. The full variable domain, its missing parts supplied by reference TRBV5-1 and TRBJ2-1, is KAGVTQTPRYLIKTRGQQVTLSCSPISGHRSVSWYQQTPGQGLQFLFEYFSETQRNKGNFPGRFSGRQFSNSRSEMNVSTLELGDSALYLCASSFNGDEQFFGPGTRLTVL.

About this clone itself: Distinct nucleotide sequences in the sample also encode this CDR3. The chain has TRBV6-4 and TRBJ1-2, with 7 bases that match TRBD1. This CDR3 comprises 14 residues. V gave up 2 bases and J gave up 4 bases; unmatched junction bases: 4. Germline CDR1 MRHNA, CDR2 SNTAGT. The CDR3 sequence: CASSDRQGSYGYTF. The CDR3 DNA reads TGTGCCAGCAGTGACAGACAGGGATCCTATGGCTACACCTTC.

The genes are TRBV6-5 and TRBJ2-5; weak D call: TRBD1 (7 bases). Trimming stripped 7 bases from V and 7 bases from J, with 22 bases between. This CDR3 spans 15 amino acids. CDR1 is MNHEY and CDR2 is SVGAGI in the germline V gene. In DNA form, the CDR3 reads TGTGCCAGCACCGCTCTGGGCCAGGGGGGTCGGACCCAGTACTTC. As protein: CASTALGQGGRTQYF.

The rearrangement links TRBV24-1 to TRBJ2-1, with D hard to call. V shed 5 bases and J shed 9 bases, with 13 bases lying between them. The CDR3 loop spans 13 amino acids. Germline V lookup: CDR1 KGHDR, CDR2 SFDVKD. CDR3 DNA sequence: TGTGCCACCAGTGGTGGTAGCATGGGTGAGCAGTTCTTC. Residues: CATSGGSMGEQFF.

The J gene is TRBJ2-7, the V gene TRBV11-3; 8 bases agree with TRBD2. Germline-derived CDR1 and CDR2 are SGHNT and YENEEA. V trimming: 3 bases; J trimming: 5 bases; junction bases outside the gene matches: 9. This CDR3 contains 15 residues. The CDR3: CASSLVSGSFHEQYF. CDR3 DNA: TGTGCCAGCAGCTTGGTGAGCGGGAGCTTCCACGAGCAGTACTTC.